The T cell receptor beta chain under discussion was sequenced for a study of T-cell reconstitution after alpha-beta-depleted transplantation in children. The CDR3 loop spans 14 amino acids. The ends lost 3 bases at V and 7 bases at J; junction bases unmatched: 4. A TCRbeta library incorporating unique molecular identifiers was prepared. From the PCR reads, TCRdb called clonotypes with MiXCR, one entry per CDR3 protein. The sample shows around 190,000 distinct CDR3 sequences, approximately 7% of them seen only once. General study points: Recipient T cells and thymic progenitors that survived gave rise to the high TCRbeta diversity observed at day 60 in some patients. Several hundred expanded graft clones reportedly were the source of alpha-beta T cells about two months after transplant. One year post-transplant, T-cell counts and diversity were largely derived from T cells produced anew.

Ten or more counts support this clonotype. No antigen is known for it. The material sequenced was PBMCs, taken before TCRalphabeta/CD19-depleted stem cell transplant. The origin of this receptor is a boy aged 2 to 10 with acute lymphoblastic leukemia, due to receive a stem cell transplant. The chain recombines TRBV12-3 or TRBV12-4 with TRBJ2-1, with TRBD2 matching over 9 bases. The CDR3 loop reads CASSFWREGNEQFF. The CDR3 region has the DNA TGTGCCAGCAGTTTCTGGCGGGAGGGAAATGAGCAGTTCTTC.